In its sample, the clone carrying this T cell receptor beta chain was seen many times. Its antigen remains unidentified. Clinicians diagnosed patients from clinical symptoms, serum thyroxine and TRAb, thyroid ultrasound and orbital computed tomography. This specimen comes from a study of T cells in Graves' hyperthyroidism and ophthalmopathy. Study information: At the time of initial diagnosis and before any treatment, peripheral blood was collected. Study-wide points: Researchers report that a 13 V-J model separated ophthalmopathy from stable hyperthyroidism. In validation, the model predicted ophthalmopathy. These predictions came a median roughly six months before onset.

V lost 3 bases and J 5 bases, leaving 17 bases between the germline ends. The CDR3 extends over 14 amino acids. Per germline, CDR1 SQVTM and CDR2 ANQGSEA. RNA transcripts provided the source from which TCR beta CDR3 regions were amplified. TCR CDR3 regions were first amplified by RT-PCR with HTBI primers. TCRdb independently ran MiXCR on the multiplex PCR reads; one entry per CDR3 protein. The sample consists of fewer than 650,000 distinct CDR3 sequences, about 15% of them appearing once. This TCR derives from a woman aged 35 to 49 with Graves' ophthalmopathy. The specimen sequenced was blood. The V and J genes are TRBV29-1 and TRBJ2-7; D not resolved. The CDR3, as DNA: TGCAGCGTTGAGGCACCTACAGAGTTCAACGAGCAGTACTTC. It encodes CSVEAPTEFNEQYF.